Below, 2 T cell receptor beta chains from the same sample are listed, as sequenced in a study of blood T cell repertoires in COVID-19. Profiling relied on immunoSEQ multiplex PCR, and the TCRdb table lists in-frame clones only, not all of them. This table has about 190,000 clones, around 90% appearing once. Sequences were obtained from peripheral blood. These receptor sequences come from a man between 45 and 60 years old with acute or convalescent COVID-19.

V is TRBV19 and J is TRBJ1-3, with a tentative D call TRBD1 (6 bases). The length of the CDR3 is 15 residues. Germline values: CDR1 LNHDA, CDR2 SQIVND (reference sequence). Between the trimmed V and J ends, which lost 7 bases and 2 bases, there was a span of 15 bases. The CDR3 is CASNSRAGAGNTIYF. CDR3 nucleotide sequence: TGTGCCAGTAACTCCAGGGCAGGGGCTGGAAACACCATATATTTT.

This chain connects TRBV6-5 to TRBJ1-1; tentatively, D is TRBD1 (5 bases). Germline V gene sequence: CDR1 MNHEY, CDR2 SVGAGI. The CDR3 spans 14 residues. Trimming left V 2 bases short and J 6 bases short, with 13 bases between. The CDR3 sequence is CASSYPERGSEAFF. The CDR3 DNA reads TGTGCCAGCAGTTACCCCGAAAGGGGTTCTGAAGCTTTCTTT.